This T cell receptor beta chain was recorded in a study of blood T cell repertoires in COVID-19 (TCRdb year 2020). With respect to the entire study: Collaborator samples came from the United States, Italy and Spain and covered acute and convalescent phases of COVID-19. The samples were drawn from the first 160 participants of the ongoing ImmuneRACE study and from some 1,300 subjects provided by 6 global collaborators. The prospective study material was composed of cDNA or gDNA derived from T cells, B-cell-depleted T cells, or PBMCs. Sample metadata almost always included a de-identified subject ID, COVID-19 status, age in years and sex. Where HLA class I and class II types were available, the types were taken from metadata supplied by the sample provider, not from assay-based typing. The repertoires were made available in a free public database intended to serve as a resource for research on the immune response to SARS-CoV-2. Deeply sampled blood TCRbeta repertoires from subjects exposed to, actively infected with, or recovered from COVID-19 were included in the dataset.

Overall study results and their limits: How much clinical and demographic metadata was included differed by source and by participant, and the metadata was provided uncurated.

TCRbeta CDR3 regions were amplified from genomic DNA by means of the immunoSEQ Assay, a bias-controlled multiplex PCR. Per the authors' processing: The number of nucleated cells in each sample was estimated from the amplification of reference gene primers within the assay. To quantify the absolute abundance of each unique TCRbeta CDR3 rearrangement, sequence reads were collapsed and filtered. For each sample, productive Simpson clonality was calculated by taking the square root of Simpson's diversity index across productive rearrangements. TCRdb took this table from immuneACCESS and kept in-frame rearrangements with V and J called. Such tables lack part of the clones; where checked against another copy, unresolved V genes explain under half of the gap, and the rest is unexplained. That table is the source of V, J and clone size, and D and trimming were worked out from the DNA. The sample profile shows 200,000 to 300,000 clones; around 87% of them were found once. Of the sample, roughly 4.9% falls within the top ten clones.

Comments on this clone: Its specific antigen is unknown. No quality values exist for individual bases; no much larger clone is one base distant.

One collaborating source in Seattle enrolled patients during active infection and followed them longitudinally through the course of disease. Collaborating institutions collected whole blood in K2EDTA tubes following their own protocols. For TCRbeta analysis, collaborators shipped samples in one of three forms: frozen whole blood, isolated PBMCs, or DNA extracted from either of those sample types. The CDR3 contains 16 residues, cysteine and phenylalanine counted. Only CDR3 DNA is held: 48 bases, read in frame from base 1. The germline V gene supplies CDR1 SGHVS and CDR2 FNYEAQ. Compared with germline, V lacks 5 bases and J lacks 4 bases; bases without a gene match: 11.

This clonotype was obtained from a woman aged 60-75 years with COVID-19, enrolled during active disease. The chain employs TRBV7-6 and TRBJ1-1; TRBD1 agrees with 9 junctional bases. The sequencing sample was made of peripheral blood. The DNA sequence follows: TGTGCCAGCAGCCAAGACAGGGGGGAGGGCGTCACTGAAGCTTTCTTT. This is translated as CASSQDRGEGVTEAFF.